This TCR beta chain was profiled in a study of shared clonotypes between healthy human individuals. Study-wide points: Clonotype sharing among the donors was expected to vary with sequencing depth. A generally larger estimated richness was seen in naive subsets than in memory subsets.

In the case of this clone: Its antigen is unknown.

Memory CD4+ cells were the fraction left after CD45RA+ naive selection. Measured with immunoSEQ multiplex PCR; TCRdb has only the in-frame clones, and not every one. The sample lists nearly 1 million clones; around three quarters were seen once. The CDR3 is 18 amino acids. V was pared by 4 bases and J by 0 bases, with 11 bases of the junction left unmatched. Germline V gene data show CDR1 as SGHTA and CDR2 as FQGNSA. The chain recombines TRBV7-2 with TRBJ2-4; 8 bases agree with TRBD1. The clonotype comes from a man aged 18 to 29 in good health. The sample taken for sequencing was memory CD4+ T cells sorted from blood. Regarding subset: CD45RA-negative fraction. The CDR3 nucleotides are TGTGCCAGCAGCTCACCTATGACAGGGGACTTAGCCAAAAACATTCAGTACTTC. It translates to CASSSPMTGDLAKNIQYF.